Listed below are T cell receptor beta chains from one sample, sequenced in a study of glioma-infiltrating T cells. TCRdb itself ran the multiplex PCR reads through MiXCR, one entry per CDR3 protein. The sample holds over 100,000 distinct CDR3 sequences, 25% to 30% seen once. The sample consisted of glioma tissue, nonneoplastic brain tissue, or PBMCs (not recorded which). All receptors come from a human donor with low-grade glioma or glioblastoma, undergoing nonglioma brain surgery, or in good health (not recorded which). Both conserved end residues are part of each CDR3. A D gene is named only where the DNA matches it firmly. Not every row has a clone size; where given, it reads once, few, many or a size class.

TRBD1	many	TRBV14	TRBJ1-2	CASSQVSPGTGANGYTF	TGTGCCAGCAGCCAAGTGTCCCCCGGGACAGGGGCTAATGGCTACACCTTC
TRBD2	.	TRBV29-1	TRBJ2-7	CCVVPSGNRYEQYF	TGCTGCGTTGTACCTAGCGGGAATCGTTACGAGCAGTACTTC
.	many	TRBV27	TRBJ1-5	CASSLDQNQPQHF	TGTGCCAGCAGTTTAGACCAAAATCAGCCCCAGCATTTT
TRBD1	many	TRBV6-6	TRBJ1-1	CASSYQGASEAFF	TGTGCCAGCAGTTACCAGGGGGCATCTGAAGCTTTCTTT
TRBD1	many	TRBV19	TRBJ2-1	CASRSIGGGTYNEQFF	TGTGCCAGTCGTAGTATAGGGGGCGGTACCTACAATGAGCAGTTCTTC
TRBD1	many	TRBV28	TRBJ1-1	CASGDRQGAGNTEAFF	TGTGCCAGCGGGGACCGACAGGGGGCAGGGAACACTGAAGCTTTCTTT
TRBD1	many	TRBV20-1	TRBJ2-1	CSARDTGTGVYNEQFF	TGCAGTGCTAGAGACACCGGGACAGGGGTCTACAATGAGCAGTTCTTC
.	many	TRBV7-9	TRBJ2-7	CASRGPYEQYF	TGTGCCAGCAGGGGGCCCTACGAGCAGTACTTC
TRBD2	few	TRBV18	TRBJ2-1	CASSPRGGRYNEQFF	TGTGCCAGCTCACCACGCGGGGGGCGTTACAATGAGCAGTTCTTC
.	many	TRBV7-2	TRBJ1-5	CASSLVRVGNQPQHF	TGTGCCAGCAGCTTAGTCCGGGTTGGCAATCAGCCCCAGCATTTT
.	many	TRBV7-2	TRBJ2-1	CASSLGTLSSYNEQFF	TGTGCCAGCAGCTTAGGGACCCTAAGCTCCTACAATGAGCAGTTCTTC
.	many	TRBV6-6	TRBJ2-7	CASSYRAYEQYF	TGTGCCAGCAGTTACCGTGCCTACGAGCAGTACTTC
.	many	TRBV4-1	TRBJ2-5	CASSQAGTGQETQYF	TGCGCCAGCAGCCAAGCCGGGACTGGGCAAGAGACCCAGTACTTC
.	many	TRBV6-1	TRBJ2-1	CASSFRRGEQFF	TGTGCCAGCAGTTTCCGCAGGGGTGAGCAGTTCTTC
TRBD2	few	TRBV5-1	TRBJ2-1	CASSLARTSRGEDEQFF	TGCGCCAGCAGCTTGGCCCGGACTAGTCGGGGTGAAGATGAGCAGTTCTTC
.	many	TRBV6-1	TRBJ2-1	CASSLPGVDEQFF	TGTGCCAGCAGTCTACCAGGGGTCGATGAGCAGTTCTTC
.	many	TRBV29-1	TRBJ1-5	CSVGGRNQPQHF	TGCAGCGTTGGAGGGCGGAATCAGCCCCAGCATTTT
TRBD1	many	TRBV7-9	TRBJ1-6	CASSLALTGRNSPLHF	TGTGCCAGCAGCTTAGCGCTGACAGGGAGGAATTCACCCCTCCACTTT
.	many	TRBV18	TRBJ1-2	CASSPAGAVGGYTF	TGTGCCAGCTCACCAGCAGGGGCTGTTGGTGGCTACACCTTC
.	few	TRBV18	TRBJ2-7	CASSPWDNYEQYF	TGTGCCAGCTCACCATGGGACAACTACGAGCAGTACTTC
.	.	TRBV5-4	TRBJ2-7	CASSRGAYEQYF	TGTGCCAGCAGCAGAGGGGCCTACGAGCAGTACTTC
.	many	TRBV18	TRBJ2-1	CASSPGLHNEQFF	TGTGCCAGCTCACCGGGACTCCATAATGAGCAGTTCTTC
TRBD1	.	TRBV5-1	TRBJ1-6	CASILGQGASPLHF	TGCGCCAGCATCTTGGGTCAGGGGGCTTCACCCCTCCACTTT
.	.	TRBV5-4	TRBJ2-1	CASSLEWNEQFF	TGTGCCAGCAGCTTGGAGTGGAATGAGCAGTTCTTC
.	many	TRBV19	TRBJ2-1	CASKRDTEQFF	TGTGCCAGTAAGAGGGACACTGAGCAGTTCTTC
TRBD2	many	TRBV10-3	TRBJ2-7	CAISLTSGGTREQYF	TGTGCCATCAGCCTGACTAGCGGGGGAACGAGGGAGCAGTACTTC
.	.	TRBV20-1	TRBJ1-1	CRALDLNTEAFF	TGTCGTGCCCTAGACCTGAACACCGAAGCTTTCTTT
.	many	TRBV29-1	TRBJ2-7	CSVEGTIYEQYF	TGCAGCGTTGAAGGGACGATCTACGAGCAGTACTTC
.	many	TRBV7-2	TRBJ2-5	CASSSRETQYF	TGTGCCAGCAGCTCAAGGGAGACCCAGTACTTC
TRBD2	many	TRBV4-3	TRBJ2-3	CASSQDQAGGLSTDTQYF	TGCGCCAGCAGCCAAGATCAAGCGGGGGGCCTTAGCACAGATACGCAGTATTTT
TRBD1	many	TRBV6-2/TRBV6-3	TRBJ2-7	CASSPPGQQYEQYF	TGTGCCAGCAGTCCGCCGGGACAGCAATACGAGCAGTACTTC
.	many	TRBV5-1	TRBJ2-7	CASTGNYEQYF	TGCGCCAGTACAGGGAACTACGAGCAGTACTTC
.	.	TRBV18	TRBJ2-5	CAGAGSSNQETQYF	TGTGCCGGAGCCGGGAGTTCGAACCAAGAGACACAGTACTTC
.	many	TRBV6-1	TRBJ2-6	CASSFGFQGANVLTF	TGTGCCAGCAGTTTTGGATTCCAGGGGGCCAACGTCCTGACTTTC
TRBD1	many	TRBV7-6	TRBJ2-1	CASSYDHRGPYNEQFF	TGTGCCAGCAGCTACGACCACAGGGGACCCTACAATGAGCAGTTCTTC
.	.	TRBV30	TRBJ1-2	CAWRIGNGYTF	TGTGCCTGGAGGATCGGGAATGGCTACACCTTC
TRBD1	few	TRBV7-8	TRBJ1-1	CASSWTGVNTEAFF	TGTGCCAGCAGCTGGACAGGTGTGAACACTGAAGCTTTCTTT
TRBD1	few	TRBV11-2	TRBJ2-7	CASSLTGTGGTYEQYF	TGTGCCAGCAGCTTAACCGGGACAGGGGGTACCTACGAGCAGTACTTC
.	many	TRBV4-3	TRBJ1-6	CASSQDPPPPCW	TGCGCCAGCAGCCAAGATCCCCCGCCTCCGTGTTGG
.	many	TRBV7-8	TRBJ1-3	CASSPQGGLTIYF	TGTGCCAGCAGCCCCCAGGGCGGACTCACCATATATTTT